This TCR beta chain is from a study of cytomegalovirus exposure and HLA in healthy donors. Findings and caveats of the study: Exclusion applied to some V segments, including TRBV6-2 and TRBV6-3, as they were indistinguishable. A list of approximately 150 TCR beta chains associated with cytomegalovirus was given. An analysis was carried out at a later point. It showed that HLA-associated TCR beta chains were more clonally expanded than equally common non-associated chains. Researchers reported in a later analysis that common viral pathogens appeared linked to several top clusters.

In the case of this clone: The antigen is undetermined.

Amplification used 60 Vbeta primers and 13 Jbeta primers. Method: immunoSEQ multiplex PCR; TCRdb's copy keeps in-frame clones and lacks some. This sample has 130,000 or so clones, with around 77% found just once. CDR3 length: 15 amino acids. J gave up 4 bases and V 2 bases, and 2 bases lay outside the gene matches. Germline loops: CDR1 LNHNV, CDR2 YYDKDF (reference sequence). Sequencing was carried out using PBMCs. V and J are TRBV15 and TRBJ2-1; 10 positions match TRBD1. The clonotype comes from a male donor in good health and CMV-seropositive. The DNA for the CDR3 is TGTGCCACCAGCAGACGGACAGGGGGTTACAATGAGCAGTTCTTC. It yields the protein CATSRRTGGYNEQFF.